A selection of T cell receptor beta chains follows, all from one sample in a study of yellow fever vaccine responses in identical twins. TCRdb ran MiXCR on the RT-PCR reads and lists one entry per CDR3 protein. The sample contains just under 300 distinct CDR3 sequences, 62% of which appear only once. Source: T cells from blood (PBMCs), unsorted or a sorted subset (not recorded which), taken before or after yellow fever vaccination (not recorded which). Source of these receptors: a female donor who received the yellow fever vaccine. Both conserved end residues are part of each CDR3. Each record gives: J gene, D gene, clone size, V gene, CDR3 DNA, CDR3 protein. D genes are given only for firm matches. Clone sizes are given selectively: once, few, many, or a class where the clone is expanded.

TRBJ1-2 | - | few | TRBV23-1 | TGCGCCACGACAGCTAACTATGGCTACACCTTC | CATTANYGYTF
TRBJ2-7 | TRBD2 | - | TRBV4-3 | TGCGCCAGCAGCCCTGGACTAGCGCACGAGCAGTACTTC | CASSPGLAHEQYF
TRBJ1-1 | - | - | TRBV6-2/TRBV6-3 | TGTGCCAGCAGTTACCCAGGGAGCACTGAAGCTTTCTTT | CASSYPGSTEAFF
TRBJ2-5 | - | - | TRBV3-1 | TGTGCCAGCAGCCAATACCACAGGGACGGAGAGACCCAGTACTTC | CASSQYHRDGETQYF
TRBJ2-2 | TRBD1 | - | TRBV4-1 | TGCGCCAGCAGCCATGGGACAGGGGACACCGGGGAGCTGTTTTTT | CASSHGTGDTGELFF
TRBJ1-1 | - | - | TRBV23-1 | TGCGCCAGCAGTCAATGGGGGCCGAACACTGAAGCTTTCTTT | CASSQWGPNTEAFF
TRBJ1-5 | - | - | TRBV11-1 | TGTGCCAGCAGCTTGGGGGGCTATCAGCCCCAGCATTTT | CASSLGGYQPQHF
TRBJ2-1 | - | once | TRBV4-2 | TGTGCCAGCAGCCAATTTACGGGAGTTTATGAGCAGTTCTTC | CASSQFTGVYEQFF
TRBJ1-2 | - | - | TRBV4-3 | TGCGCCAGCAGTCAAGATATGGGGGGCTTGGATGGCTACACCTTC | CASSQDMGGLDGYTF
TRBJ2-7 | - | - | TRBV4-1 | TGCGCCAGCAGCCAAGAGAGTCGGGTGCCCTACGAGCAGTACTTC | CASSQESRVPYEQYF
TRBJ2-2 | TRBD2 | - | TRBV11-1 | TGTGCCAGCAGCGATACCGGGACTAGCGGCCCGGGCACCGGGGAGCTGTTTTTT | CASSDTGTSGPGTGELFF
TRBJ2-3 | - | - | TRBV5-6 | TGTGCCAGCAGCTTGGCGGCAGATACGCAGTATTTT | CASSLAADTQYF
TRBJ2-5 | - | - | TRBV23-1 | TGCGCCAGCACCCCAGACAGACTCCAAGAGACCCAGTACTTC | CASTPDRLQETQYF
TRBJ2-5 | - | - | TRBV29-1 | TGCAGCGTGGAAGACAGGTACCAAGAGACCCAGTACTTC | CSVEDRYQETQYF
TRBJ1-5 | - | - | TRBV10-1 | TGCGCCAGCAGAGGCCAACAGGGCGCAAAGAATCAGCCCCAGCATTTT | CASRGQQGAKNQPQHF
TRBJ2-1 | - | - | TRBV12-3/TRBV12-4 | TGTGCCAGCAGTGTAGGGACTGGCTCCTACAATGAGCAGTTCTTC | CASSVGTGSYNEQFF
TRBJ1-6 | - | - | TRBV23-1 | TGCGCCAGCAGTCAAGGGCGGTATAATTCACCCCTCCACTTT | CASSQGRYNSPLHF
TRBJ1-6 | TRBD1 | - | TRBV30 | TGTGCCTGGAGTCTGGGGACAGGGGGTTCACCCCTCCACTTT | CAWSLGTGGSPLHF
TRBJ1-1 | - | - | TRBV11-3 | TGTGCCAGCAGCTTTACGTTTGGCACTGAAGCTTTCTTT | CASSFTFGTEAFF
TRBJ2-5 | - | - | TRBV2 | TGTGCCAGCAGTCCCTTCGACGAAAAACCCCAAGAGACCCAGTACTTC | CASSPFDEKPQETQYF
TRBJ1-1 | - | - | TRBV11-1 | TGTGCCAGCAGCTTAGGGGTCACTGAAGCTTTCTTT | CASSLGVTEAFF
TRBJ1-5 | - | - | TRBV15 | TGTGCCACCAGCAGAGATCTAGGGGAGGACAGCAATCAGCCCCAGCATTTT | CATSRDLGEDSNQPQHF
TRBJ1-2 | - | - | TRBV11-1 | TGTGCCAGCAGCTTTAGGGAATGGGGCGGGAGAGGGGCTAACTATGGCTACACCTTC | CASSFREWGGRGANYGYTF
TRBJ1-2 | - | - | TRBV5-5 | TGTGCCAGCAGCTTGGGTCCGGGAGGCGGCTACACCTTC | CASSLGPGGGYTF
TRBJ1-5 | - | - | TRBV23-1 | TGCGCCAGCAGTCAACCTAATCAGCCCCAGCATTTT | CASSQPNQPQHF
TRBJ1-3 | - | - | TRBV4-3 | TGCGCCAGCAGCCAAGATCCGATCCCCTGGCCCCTATATTTT | CASSQDPIPWPLYF
TRBJ1-4 | - | - | TRBV2 | TGTGCCAGCAGTGAAAGGGTGGAAAAACTGTTTTTT | CASSERVEKLFF
TRBJ1-5 | TRBD1 | - | TRBV23-1 | TGCGCCAGCAGTCAGATTCGGACAGGGGATCACAATCAGCCCCAGCATTTT | CASSQIRTGDHNQPQHF